This record covers a single T cell receptor (beta chain). This specimen belongs to a study of control samples from healthy donors and cancer patients. Measured with immunoSEQ multiplex PCR; TCRdb has only the in-frame clones, and not every one. This repertoire shows fewer than 200,000 clones, 85% to 95% found once; its top ten account for 1.2% to 1.5%. The CDR3 runs to 14 residues. V was cut by 3 bases and J by 10 bases, with 18 bases left in between. Germline V lookup: CDR1 LNHNV, CDR2 YYDKDF (reference sequence). Sequenced input: blood. This clonotype was sampled from a man under 40 in good health. The chain couples TRBV15 to TRBJ1-1; D possibly corresponds to TRBD1 (6 bases). The CDR3 coding sequence is TGTGCCACCAGCAGTGGGACATCCCCCGCCGGAGCTTTCTTT. This encodes CATSSGTSPAGAFF.